This T cell receptor beta chain comes out of a study of blood T cell repertoires in COVID-19. Ages ranged from about 18 to 100 years, with residence in approximately 25 US areas. Sequenced by immunoSEQ multiplex PCR; TCRdb stores in-frame clones only, minus some. The profile shows some 300,000 clones, roughly 90% of them singletons. The CDR3 totals 14 residues. V lost 2 bases and J 2 bases, leaving 10 bases between the germline ends. Per germline, CDR1 MNHEY and CDR2 SVGAGI. Sequencing was performed on PBMCs or T cells enriched from blood (not recorded which). The chain joins TRBV6-5 to TRBJ2-7, with a possible D match to TRBD2 (6 bases). The sequence came from a woman between 18 and 29 years old with acute COVID-19. The DNA for the CDR3 is TGTGCCAGCAGTTACAGTAGCGGAACCTACGAGCAGTACTTC. Its translation: CASSYSSGTYEQYF.